The 2 T cell receptor beta chains below were found in one sample sequenced in a study of regulatory T cells in long-lasting Graves disease. Time point here: persistent/refractory GD, antithyroid drugs over 5 years with positive TRAb. RNA isolated from PBMCs was used to make the TCR library. The authors built TCR beta libraries using iRepertoire HTBI primers and Arm-PCR of CDR3 regions. TCRdb re-called the multiplex PCR reads with MiXCR, one entry per CDR3 protein. The sample lists a few hundred thousand distinct CDR3 sequences; roughly a fifth were seen once. Material: peripheral blood mononuclear cells (PBMCs), obtained when the disease was refractory, from a patient treated with antithyroid drugs. The origin of the receptors is a female donor with Graves disease.

This clonotype was found a few times. The chain carries TRBV6-1 and TRBJ2-2; TRBD2 is a possible D gene (6 bases). The germline V gene encodes CDR1 MNHNS and CDR2 SASEGT. Trimming cost V 9 bases and J 4 bases, with 21 bases left between them. The CDR3 consists of 16 residues. The CDR3 is CASRPRAGSGTGELFF. DNA for the CDR3: TGTGCCAGTCGTCCCCGTGCCGGGAGTGGCACCGGGGAGCTGTTTTTT.

This clonotype showed up many times. The rearrangement joins TRBV11-2 to TRBJ1-6; 9 bases are shared with TRBD1. Germline V gene sequence: CDR1 SGHAT, CDR2 FQNNGV. V dropped 6 bases and J dropped 7; count of bases not matched to a gene: 4. The CDR3 totals 14 residues. For the CDR3, the DNA is TGTGCCAGCAGACCCGGGACAGGGAATTCACCCCTCCACTTT. Translated: CASRPGTGNSPLHF. Drawing the rest from reference TRBV11-2 and TRBJ1-6, the complete variable domain is EAGVAQSPRYKIIEKRQSVAFWCNPISGHATLYWYQQILGQGPKLLIQFQNNGVVDDSQLPKDRFSAERLKGVDSTLKIQPAKLEDSAVYLCASRPGTGNSPLHFGNGTRLTVT.